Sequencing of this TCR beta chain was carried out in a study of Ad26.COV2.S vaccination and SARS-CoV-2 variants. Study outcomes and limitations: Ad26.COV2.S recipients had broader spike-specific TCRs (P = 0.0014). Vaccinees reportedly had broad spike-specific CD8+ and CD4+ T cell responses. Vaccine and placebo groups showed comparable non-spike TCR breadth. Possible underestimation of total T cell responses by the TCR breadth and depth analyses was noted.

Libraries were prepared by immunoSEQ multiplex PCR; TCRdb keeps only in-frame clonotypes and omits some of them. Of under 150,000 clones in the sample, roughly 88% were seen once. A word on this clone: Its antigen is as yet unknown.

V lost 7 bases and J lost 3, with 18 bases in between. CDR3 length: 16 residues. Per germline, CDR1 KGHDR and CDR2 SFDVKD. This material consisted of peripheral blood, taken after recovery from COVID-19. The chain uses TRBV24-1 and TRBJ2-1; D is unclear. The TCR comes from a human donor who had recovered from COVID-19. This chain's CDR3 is CATSGFGTQIYNEQFF. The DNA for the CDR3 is TGTGCCACCAGCGGATTTGGTACCCAGATCTACAATGAGCAGTTCTTC.